Listed below are T cell receptor beta chains from one sample, sequenced in a study of identical twins. TCRdb processed the 5' RACE reads anew with MiXCR; each CDR3 protein has one entry. The sample includes some 790,000 distinct CDR3 sequences, 15% to 20% of them seen just once. These data were also filed under a second study, of T cells expressing NK-cell markers.

Sequencing was performed on PBMCs. The receptors shown here come from a woman between 18 and 29 years old in good health. The CDR3 runs from the conserved cysteine through the conserved F or W. A D gene is named only where the DNA matches it firmly. Part of the rows lack a size; the others show once, few, many or a class for expanded clones.

j_gene,d_gene,abundance,v_gene,CDR3nt,CDR3aa
TRBJ2-7,-,few,TRBV10-3,TGTGCCATCAGGGAACCTAGCGTAACCTACGAGCAGTACTTC,CAIREPSVTYEQYF
TRBJ2-7,-,many,TRBV27,TGTGCCAGCAGTTTGTCGGGAGAGGGCGAGCAGTACTTC,CASSLSGEGEQYF
TRBJ1-6,TRBD1,few,TRBV29-1,TGCAGCGTTATGACAGGGGGCGTTGGTAATTCACCCCTCCACTTT,CSVMTGGVGNSPLHF
TRBJ2-6,-,-,TRBV15,TGTGCCACCAGCAGAGGACCCTCTGGGGCCAACGTCCTGACTTTC,CATSRGPSGANVLTF
TRBJ1-2,-,many,TRBV7-2,TGTGCCAGCAGCTTAGGAACAGGAACTTATGGCTACACCTTC,CASSLGTGTYGYTF
TRBJ2-3,-,-,TRBV5-1,TGCGCCAGCAGCTTGGGAGGCCGGGCGGACGGAGATACGCAGTATTTT,CASSLGGRADGDTQYF
TRBJ1-5,-,many,TRBV12-3/TRBV12-4,TGTGCCAGCAGTCCGAGAGGAGGTCACAATCAGCCCCAGCATTTT,CASSPRGGHNQPQHF
TRBJ2-2,-,many,TRBV29-1,TGCAGCGTTGAAGGGGTTACGGGGACCGGGGAGCTGTTTTTT,CSVEGVTGTGELFF
TRBJ2-7,-,few,TRBV6-2/TRBV6-3,TGTGCCAGCAGTTACGGCGGCGGGGTAATCTACGAGCAGTACTTC,CASSYGGGVIYEQYF
TRBJ1-1,-,-,TRBV5-1,TGCGCCAGCAGCTTCCAGGGGCTTAAAGCTGAAGCTTTCTTT,CASSFQGLKAEAFF
TRBJ2-2,-,few,TRBV29-1,TGCAGCGTTGAGCCAGGGAACGGGGAGCTGTTTTTT,CSVEPGNGELFF
TRBJ1-5,-,few,TRBV20-1,TGCAGTGCTAGAGATCCAGTTTCGGGGGTGGCCCAGCATTTT,CSARDPVSGVAQHF
TRBJ2-3,-,few,TRBV5-1,TGCGCCAGCAGCCCCCGGGACGGCACAGATACGCAGTATTTT,CASSPRDGTDTQYF
TRBJ2-1,TRBD2,few,TRBV11-2,TGTGCCAGCAGCTCCATAGGACTAGCGGGGGGGCCCTATAGTAAGGGGCAGTTCTTC,CASSSIGLAGGPYSKGQFF
TRBJ1-2,-,few,TRBV5-1,TGCGCCAGCGGGGCAGAGGGCTCTGCTGGCTACACCTTC,CASGAEGSAGYTF
TRBJ1-2,-,-,TRBV30,TGTGCCTGGAGTTGGGGGCAGGGTTATGGCTACACCTTC,CAWSWGQGYGYTF
TRBJ1-5,-,many,TRBV12-3/TRBV12-4,TGTGCCAGCAGTTCATCGGACAGTTCGGGGCTGCCCCAGCATTTT,CASSSSDSSGLPQHF
TRBJ2-3,TRBD2,few,TRBV11-2,TGTGCCAGCAGCCCTAATGGACTAGCCGATACGCAGTATTTT,CASSPNGLADTQYF
TRBJ2-1,-,-,TRBV10-3,TGTGCCATCAGTGAAAAAAGGGAAAATGAGCAGTTCTTC,CAISEKRENEQFF
TRBJ2-7,TRBD1,-,TRBV11-2,TGTGCCAGCAGCTTTGGGACAGGGTACTCCGCGCAGTACTTC,CASSFGTGYSAQYF
TRBJ2-1,-,once,TRBV12-3/TRBV12-4,TGTGCCAGCAGTTTAGGGGACGGGAGCCCTTGCAATGAGCAGTTCTTC,CASSLGDGSPCNEQFF
TRBJ2-7,TRBD1,few,TRBV5-6,TGTGCCAGCAGCTTTCTTGACAGGGCCTACGAGCAGTACTTC,CASSFLDRAYEQYF
TRBJ2-1,-,-,TRBV10-3,TGTGCCATCAGTTCCCGGGACTTGCCCTACAATGAGCAGTTCTTC,CAISSRDLPYNEQFF
TRBJ2-5,TRBD2,few,TRBV7-8,TGTGCCAGCAGCTTAAAATGGGTGGGAGGGGATCAAGAGACCCAGTACTTC,CASSLKWVGGDQETQYF
TRBJ2-7,TRBD2,-,TRBV12-3/TRBV12-4,TGTGCCAGCAGTGAAACCGGGACTAGCGTATACGAGCAGTACTTC,CASSETGTSVYEQYF
TRBJ2-3,-,few,TRBV20-1,TGCAGTGCTCCTTGGGGGAGCACAGATACGCAGTATTTT,CSAPWGSTDTQYF
TRBJ2-5,-,-,TRBV3-1,TGTGCCAGCAGCCAAGACCCGTACCAAGAGACCCAGTACTTC,CASSQDPYQETQYF
TRBJ2-1,-,few,TRBV5-6,TGTGCCAGCTCCACGTCGGCCTCCTGGGGCAATGAGCAGTTCTTC,CASSTSASWGNEQFF
TRBJ2-7,-,few,TRBV20-1,TGCAGTGTCATGGGGTTAGGATACGAGCAGTACTTC,CSVMGLGYEQYF
TRBJ2-7,-,few,TRBV9,TGTGCCAGCAGCGTCGGAGGGGCCGCGGATAGGTACGAGCAGTACTTC,CASSVGGAADRYEQYF
TRBJ2-1,TRBD1,few,TRBV5-1,TGCGCCAGCACACAGGGGGACTTTTACAATGAGCAGTTCTTC,CASTQGDFYNEQFF
TRBJ2-5,TRBD2,once,TRBV3-1,TGTGCCACTCCGGGACTAGATCAAGAGACCCAGTACTTC,CATPGLDQETQYF
TRBJ2-5,-,-,TRBV7-9,TGTGCCAGCAGCCTCCACCAGGGGATTGAGACCCAGTACTTC,CASSLHQGIETQYF
TRBJ2-7,TRBD1,few,TRBV20-1,TGCAGTGCTAGATCACAGGGGGGCTACGAGCAGTACTTC,CSARSQGGYEQYF
TRBJ1-3,-,-,TRBV6-5,TGTGCCAGCAGTTACTCGAGGGGCGCTTATGGAAACACCATATATTTT,CASSYSRGAYGNTIYF
TRBJ2-3,TRBD2,few,TRBV20-1,TGCAGTGCAAAGACTAGCGGGGGGGCTAGAACGCAGTATTTT,CSAKTSGGARTQYF
TRBJ2-1,-,few,TRBV20-1,TGCAGTGCTAGAGATGGAGAGGGGACCACCTACAATGAGCAGTTCTTC,CSARDGEGTTYNEQFF
TRBJ1-5,TRBD1,few,TRBV12-3/TRBV12-4,TGTGCCAGCAGGGGAGGACAGGGGAATCAGCCCCAGCATTTT,CASRGGQGNQPQHF
TRBJ1-1,-,few,TRBV30,TGTGCCTGGAGTGTACTTCCCGGGGCCGGGGTCACTGAAGCTTTCTTT,CAWSVLPGAGVTEAFF
TRBJ2-1,TRBD2,few,TRBV12-3/TRBV12-4,TGTGCCAGCAGTGGGGGCCTAGCGGGAGTTGATGAGCAGTTCTTC,CASSGGLAGVDEQFF
TRBJ2-3,-,once,TRBV7-9,TGTGCCAGCAGCCCCACTTCTTCAAACACAGATACGCAGTATTTT,CASSPTSSNTDTQYF
TRBJ1-2,-,many,TRBV10-3,TGTGCCATCAGCGGTCTGGCAGACATTAACTATGGCTACACCTTC,CAISGLADINYGYTF
TRBJ2-1,-,-,TRBV29-1,TGCAGCGTTGAAGGCCCAGCCCGCAATGAGCAGTTCTTC,CSVEGPARNEQFF
TRBJ2-3,TRBD2,few,TRBV5-1,TGCGCCAGCAGCCCGGGACTAGCGGCTAGCGATACGCAGTATTTT,CASSPGLAASDTQYF
TRBJ2-2,TRBD1,-,TRBV10-3,TGTGCCATCAGTTACTCAGGGGGCGGAGGCACCGGGGAGCTGTTTTTT,CAISYSGGGGTGELFF
TRBJ2-6,-,few,TRBV6-6,TGTGCCAGCATCGATTCGGGGGCCAACGTCCTGACTTTC,CASIDSGANVLTF
TRBJ2-1,TRBD2,few,TRBV20-1,TGCAGTGCACCCACCGGGACTAGCGGGGGGAGTGAGCAGTTCTTC,CSAPTGTSGGSEQFF
TRBJ2-5,-,-,TRBV7-9,TGTGCCAGCAGCCCCGGAGGGGACCGGGAGACCCAGTACTTC,CASSPGGDRETQYF
TRBJ1-2,TRBD1,few,TRBV12-3/TRBV12-4,TGTGCCAGCAGGATACAGGGGGACTATGGCTACACCTTC,CASRIQGDYGYTF
TRBJ2-1,-,many,TRBV6-5,TGTGCCAGCAGTTTACCAAAGGGTCGGTTTGGCAGGGAGCAGTTCTTC,CASSLPKGRFGREQFF
TRBJ2-3,-,few,TRBV7-9,TGTGCCACGGATCCCCGGGGCGATACGCAGTATTTT,CATDPRGDTQYF
TRBJ1-2,-,-,TRBV6-4,TGTGCCAGCAGTGACGTCCGGGGAGGTTACACCTTC,CASSDVRGGYTF
TRBJ2-2,-,-,TRBV20-1,TGCAGTGCTAGAAGGAACACCGGGGAGCTGTTTTTT,CSARRNTGELFF
TRBJ2-2,-,few,TRBV27,TGTGCCAGCAGTTATATCCTAGCTGTAACCACCGGGGAGCTGTTTTTT,CASSYILAVTTGELFF
TRBJ2-3,-,once,TRBV18,TGTGCCAGCTCACCTCGGCGGGAAGATACGCAGTATTTT,CASSPRREDTQYF
TRBJ1-4,-,-,TRBV5-1,TGCGCCAGCAGCTTGCCTAATACCAGCTCCACTAATGAAAAACTGTTTTTT,CASSLPNTSSTNEKLFF
TRBJ2-7,-,few,TRBV7-9,TGTGCCAGCAGCCCACGCGCGGGCCCCTACGAGCAGTACTTC,CASSPRAGPYEQYF
TRBJ2-7,TRBD1,few,TRBV4-2,TGTGCCAGCAGCGTATTCGGACAGGGGGCCGATTCCTACGAGCAGTACTTC,CASSVFGQGADSYEQYF